The 9 T cell receptor beta chains presented below share a single source sample, sequenced in a study of PD-L1 blockade in urothelial cancer. Some clones are missing from TCRdb's copy, which holds only in-frame ones; the method was immunoSEQ multiplex PCR. Among roughly 90,000 clones listed, 90% were seen once. The sequencing used PBMCs, collected around atezolizumab (anti-PD-L1) treatment. Source of these receptors: a man aged 55 to 70 with urothelial cancer.

The rearrangement uses TRBV7-6 and TRBJ2-1; a weak D match, TRBD2 (6 bases). This CDR3 has 18 residues. Germline CDR1 reads SGHVS; CDR2 reads FNYEAQ. The V gene lost 4 bases and the J gene lost 3 bases, with 22 bases spanning the gap. The CDR3 DNA follows: TGTGCCAGCAGCTCCAACCGTGGGACTTATAACCTCTACAATGAGCAGTTCTTC. The encoded protein is CASSSNRGTYNLYNEQFF.

The chain links TRBV5-4 to TRBJ2-1; TRBD2 agrees at 7 bases. From germline, CDR1 is SGHNT and CDR2 YYREEE (reference sequence). V lost 0 bases and J lost 3; bases outside the gene matches: 6. This CDR3 has 16 residues. Written as DNA, the CDR3 is TGTGCCAGCAGCTTGGCTAGCGGCAAATTCTACAATGAGCAGTTCTTC. This sequence encodes CASSLASGKFYNEQFF.

This clone showed up just once. V gene TRBV27 combines with J gene TRBJ1-4; D might be TRBD1 (6 bases). CDR1 and CDR2 (germline): MNHEY, SMNVEV (reference sequence). The CDR3 runs 15 residues. The germline V and J ends were trimmed by 8 bases and 5 bases, with 18 bases remaining between them. Here the CDR3 reads CASRVGQTRNEKLFF. The CDR3 DNA is TGTGCCAGCCGCGTTGGACAGACTCGGAATGAAAAACTGTTTTTT.

The chain links TRBV2 to TRBJ2-7; 7 bases line up with TRBD1. Trimming at V came to 7 bases and at J to 4 bases, leaving 13 bases not matched to a gene. CDR3 size: 15 residues. From germline, CDR1 is SNHLY and CDR2 FYNNEI. CDR3 residues: CASTNRQGRSYEQYF. CDR3 bases: TGTGCCAGCACCAATCGACAGGGAAGATCTTACGAGCAGTACTTC.

This sequence joins TRBV29-1 and TRBJ1-1; no clear D. With 3 bases removed from V and 3 bases from J, the gap between germline ends came to 17 bases. Germline V gives CDR1 SQVTM, CDR2 ANQGSEA. The CDR3 has 15 amino acids. Here the CDR3 DNA reads TGCAGCGTTGAGTCGCGGGTGAAGGCAGACACTGAAGCTTTCTTT. Translating it yields CSVESRVKADTEAFF.

This clone showed up just once. The chain combines TRBV10-3 with TRBJ2-7, with 7 bases that match TRBD1. Germline CDR1 is ENHRY and CDR2 is SYGVKD. Unmatched junction bases numbered 4, after V lost 6 bases and J lost 2 bases. This CDR3 spans 13 amino acids. CDR3 protein: CAISPGQPYEQYF. CDR3 nucleotide sequence: TGTGCCATCAGCCCGGGACAGCCCTACGAGCAGTACTTC.

The chain is built from TRBV30 and TRBJ2-1; the D gene is possibly TRBD2 (5 bases). This CDR3 region has 14 residues. Germline CDR1 GTSNPN, CDR2 SVGIG (reference sequence). Trimming stripped 2 bases from V and 4 bases from J, with 12 bases between. The CDR3 DNA reads as TGTGCCTGGAGTACCAGCGGAACTTACAATGAGCAGTTCTTC. As protein: CAWSTSGTYNEQFF.

The rearrangement joins TRBV6-6 to TRBJ1-5; no clear D. The length of the CDR3 is 13 residues. Trimming took off 8 bases at V and 4 bases at J, with 12 bases between the two ends. In germline, CDR1 is MNHNY, CDR2 SVGAGI (reference sequence). CDR3 residues: CASRPGSNQPQHF. In DNA, the CDR3 is TGTGCCAGCCGACCGGGATCGAATCAGCCCCAGCATTTT.

The chain links TRBV28 to TRBJ1-5; 10 nucleotides match TRBD1. With 6 bases clipped from V and 4 bases from J, the junction kept 12 bases outside the gene matches. Germline V gene sequence: CDR1 MDHEN, CDR2 SYDVKM. This CDR3 comprises 17 residues. As DNA, the CDR3 is TGTGCCAGCAGCTTGGCAAGGGGGGACAGGGGAAATCAGCCCCAGCATTTT. Protein product: CASSLARGDRGNQPQHF.